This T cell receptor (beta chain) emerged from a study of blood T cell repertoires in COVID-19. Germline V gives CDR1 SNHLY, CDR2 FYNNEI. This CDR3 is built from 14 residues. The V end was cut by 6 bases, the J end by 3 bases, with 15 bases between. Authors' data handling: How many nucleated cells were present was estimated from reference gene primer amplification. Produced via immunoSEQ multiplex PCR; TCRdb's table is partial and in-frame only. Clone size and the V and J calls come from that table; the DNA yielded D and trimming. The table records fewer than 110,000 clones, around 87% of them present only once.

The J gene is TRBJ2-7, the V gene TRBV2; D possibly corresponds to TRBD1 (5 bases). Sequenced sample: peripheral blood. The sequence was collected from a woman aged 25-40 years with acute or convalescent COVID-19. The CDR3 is CASSPQGRGYEQYF. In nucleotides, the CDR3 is TGTGCCAGCAGCCCCCAGGGAAGGGGCTACGAGCAGTACTTC.